A single sample gave rise to the 21 T cell receptor beta chains below, sequenced in a study of blood T cells in healthy people across ages. Combining a sample-barcoded 5' primer with a J-beta primer mix, a second PCR ran for about 7 to 11 cycles. TCRdb independently ran MiXCR on the 5' RACE reads; one entry per CDR3 protein. The repertoire includes 1.5 million to 2 million distinct CDR3 sequences, roughly 52% of them detected once, and 2% to 2.5% sits in the top ten. Source material: blood. The receptors stem from a woman aged 40 to 50 in good health.

This clonotype was detected only a few times. The V and J genes are TRBV4-1 and TRBJ2-3; D is unclear. Germline CDR1 is MGHRA and CDR2 is YSYEKL. The CDR3 runs to 14 residues. With 0 bases removed from V and 4 bases from J, the gap between germline ends came to 8 bases. CDR3 region: CASSQEPGSDTQYF. The CDR3 bases are TGCGCCAGCAGCCAAGAACCCGGGTCAGATACGCAGTATTTT.

The rearrangement joins TRBV4-2 to TRBJ1-4; the D gene is possibly TRBD1 (5 bases). V was shortened by 1 base and J by 10 bases, with 13 bases between the two germline ends. The CDR3 runs to 14 residues. The V gene's germline CDR1 is LGHNA and CDR2 YNFKEQ. The CDR3 sequence is CASSQGRDVGKLFF. CDR3 in DNA: TGTGCCAGCAGCCAAGGGCGGGACGTCGGAAAACTGTTTTTT.

The J gene is TRBJ1-2, the V gene TRBV9; D unclear. The CDR3 has 14 residues. V was trimmed by 0 bases and J by 0 bases, leaving 6 bases between them. Germline V lookup: CDR1 SGDLS, CDR2 YYNGEE. In DNA, the CDR3 is TGTGCCAGCAGCGTAGATCTCACTAACTATGGCTACACCTTC. Its protein is CASSVDLTNYGYTF.

CDR3 nucleotide sequence: TGCAGTGCACCTCTGTTGCGGGAGCAGTACTTC. Translated, it gives CSAPLLREQYF. The chain employs TRBV20-1 and TRBJ2-4; 7 bases map to TRBD2. The germline gives CDR1 DFQATT, CDR2 SNEGSKA (reference sequence). Unmatched junction bases numbered 9, after V lost 6 bases and J lost 13 bases. The CDR3 has 11 residues.

In this sample, this clonotype turned up a few times. The genes are TRBV27 and TRBJ1-6; TRBD1 is a possible D gene (6 bases). This CDR3 contains 16 residues. Germline V gene sequence: CDR1 MNHEY, CDR2 SMNVEV (reference sequence). V lost 5 bases, J lost 7 bases, and 18 bases lay in between. The CDR3 nucleotides read TGTGCCAGCAGTGACCGCCCAGGGGTGGGAAATTCACCCCTCCACTTT. Translation gives CASSDRPGVGNSPLHF.

This clonotype was seen a handful of times. The chain joins TRBV5-1 to TRBJ2-3; D is undetermined. CDR1 is SGHRS, CDR2 YFSETQ, per germline. The CDR3 is 15 residues long. V was trimmed by 2 bases and J by 0 bases, leaving 10 bases between them. The CDR3 DNA reads as TGCGCCAGCAGCTTTCTTGCGACCAGCACAGATACGCAGTATTTT. This encodes CASSFLATSTDTQYF. The whole variable domain, remainder taken from reference TRBV5-1 and TRBJ2-3, is KAGVTQTPRYLIKTRGQQVTLSCSPISGHRSVSWYQQTPGQGLQFLFEYFSETQRNKGNFPGRFSGRQFSNSRSEMNVSTLELGDSALYLCASSFLATSTDTQYFGPGTRLTVL.

The chain couples TRBV7-8 to TRBJ2-3, with TRBD1 identical over 7 bases. The V gene end was trimmed by 4 bases and the J gene end by 0 bases; junction bases not matched to a gene: 13. In germline, CDR1 is SGHVS, CDR2 FQNEAQ. The CDR3 runs 18 residues. The CDR3: CASSSKTTGTDSTDTQYF. CDR3 nucleotide sequence: TGTGCCAGCAGCTCAAAAACTACCGGGACAGATAGCACAGATACGCAGTATTTT.

V and J are TRBV5-1 and TRBJ2-5, with D tentatively TRBD1 (5 bases). The CDR3 covers 14 residues. V dropped 4 bases and J dropped 3 bases, with 13 bases sitting between them. The V gene's germline CDR1 is SGHRS and CDR2 YFSETQ. CDR3 DNA sequence: TGCGCCAGCAGCCTATCCCGACAGAAAGAGACCCAGTACTTC. As protein: CASSLSRQKETQYF. Together with reference TRBV5-1 and TRBJ2-5, the CDR3 gives the full variable domain: KAGVTQTPRYLIKTRGQQVTLSCSPISGHRSVSWYQQTPGQGLQFLFEYFSETQRNKGNFPGRFSGRQFSNSRSEMNVSTLELGDSALYLCASSLSRQKETQYFGPGTRLLVL.

The table lists this clonotype with many counts. The chain recombines TRBV10-3 with TRBJ2-5, with TRBD1 matching over 7 bases. V lost 9 bases and J lost 2; bases outside the gene matches: 9. The CDR3 has 14 residues. CDR1 and CDR2 from the germline V gene are ENHRY and SYGVKD. CDR3 nucleotide sequence: TGTGCCATTCAAGGACAGGACCCTCAAGAGACCCAGTACTTC. Its translation: CAIQGQDPQETQYF.

The gene calls are TRBV27 and TRBJ1-2, with 8 bases that match TRBD1. Germline V CDR1 and CDR2: MNHEY, SMNVEV (reference sequence). V lost 4 bases to trimming and J lost 8 bases; unmatched junction nucleotides: 6. The CDR3 contains 13 residues. The CDR3 coding sequence is TGTGCCAGCAGTTGGAACAGGGGGGACGGCTACACCTTC. Residues: CASSWNRGDGYTF.

The chain is built from TRBV9 and TRBJ2-5; D gene unclear. The CDR3 sequence is 13 residues long. Trimming removed 3 bases from V and 4 bases from J, with 10 bases in between. Germline CDR1 SGDLS, CDR2 YYNGEE. The CDR3 region is CASSGPRTETQYF. The CDR3 DNA reads TGTGCCAGCAGCGGCCCCCGTACAGAGACCCAGTACTTC.

The V and J genes are TRBV6-2 or TRBV6-3 and TRBJ2-7; D ambiguous. Looked up from germline, CDR1 is MNHEY and CDR2 is SVGEGT. With 0 bases removed from V and 5 bases from J, the gap between germline ends came to 17 bases. The CDR3 covers 16 residues. CDR3 region: CASSYSARQNWDEQYF. DNA for the CDR3: TGTGCCAGCAGTTACTCGGCCCGCCAGAATTGGGACGAGCAGTACTTC.

This clonotype was counted a few times. This rearrangement joins TRBV27 to TRBJ1-2; no reliable D call. The CDR3 length is 16 residues. The ends were cut back, 3 bases at V and 4 bases at J, with 18 bases in the middle. The germline V gene has CDR1 MNHEY and CDR2 SMNVEV (reference sequence). The CDR3 sequence is CASSFEAKLEVYGYTF. The CDR3 DNA reads TGTGCCAGCAGTTTTGAGGCCAAGCTCGAAGTCTATGGCTACACCTTC.

The chain's CDR3 is CASSYGQGVGNEKLFF. DNA of the CDR3: TGTGCCAGCAGTTACGGGCAGGGGGTCGGTAATGAAAAACTGTTTTTT. This chain links TRBV6-5 with TRBJ1-4; 7 nucleotides line up with TRBD1. The CDR3 is 16 residues long. V was clipped by 2 bases and J by 4 bases; unmatched bases: 7. In germline, CDR1 is MNHEY, CDR2 SVGAGI.

A few counts support this clonotype. The genes are TRBV7-9 and TRBJ1-2; 8 nucleotides match TRBD1. The V segment lost 5 bases and the J segment 6 bases; nucleotides outside the gene matches: 14. The CDR3 totals 16 residues. Germline V gives CDR1 SEHNR, CDR2 FQNEAQ (reference sequence). CDR3 amino acids: CASSLGGQGAQNGYTF. In nucleotides, the CDR3 is TGTGCCAGCAGCCTAGGAGGTCAGGGGGCGCAGAATGGCTACACCTTC. The variable domain in full, completed from reference TRBV7-9 and TRBJ1-2, reads DTGVSQNPRHKITKRGQNVTFRCDPISEHNRLYWYRQTLGQGPEFLTYFQNEAQLEKSRLLSDRFSAERPKGSFSTLEIQRTEQGDSAMYLCASSLGGQGAQNGYTFGSGTRLTVV.

The V and J genes are TRBV2 and TRBJ2-5, with no clear D. Germline V lookup: CDR1 SNHLY, CDR2 FYNNEI. The CDR3 runs to 12 residues. Trimming removed 0 bases from V and 7 bases from J, with 6 bases in between. The CDR3 DNA follows: TGTGCCAGCAGTGAAGCGGTGCCGACCCAGTACTTC. Amino acid sequence: CASSEAVPTQYF.

The chain employs TRBV7-8 and TRBJ2-4, with a weak D call TRBD2 (5 bases). The ends were cut back, 4 bases at V and 0 bases at J, with 13 bases in the middle. The CDR3 length is 16 residues. Germline CDR1 and CDR2: SGHVS and FQNEAQ. The CDR3 here is CASSSSGFVAKNIQYF. CDR3 DNA sequence: TGTGCCAGCAGCTCCTCGGGATTCGTAGCCAAAAACATTCAGTACTTC.

This clonotype was seen a handful of times. The CDR3 here is CATRGRTDTQYF. CDR3 DNA: TGTGCCACCCGCGGTCGCACAGATACGCAGTATTTT. V and J are TRBV24-1 and TRBJ2-3; D remains unclear. CDR3 length equals 12 residues. V was pared by 9 bases and J by 1 base, with 7 bases between. Germline values: CDR1 KGHDR, CDR2 SFDVKD.

The chain employs TRBV29-1 and TRBJ1-1; D remains ambiguous. Germline loops: CDR1 SQVTM, CDR2 ANQGSEA. The CDR3 runs 11 residues. The V and J ends lost 8 bases and 7 bases respectively, with 14 bases between them. The CDR3 spells CSSGRAYEAFF. In DNA, the CDR3 is TGCAGCTCGGGGAGGGCCTATGAAGCTTTCTTT.

In its sample, this clonotype was seen many times. The rearrangement joins TRBV5-1 to TRBJ2-7, with unresolved D. The CDR3 has 14 residues. The germline gives CDR1 SGHRS, CDR2 YFSETQ. The ends were cut back, 0 bases at V and 6 bases at J, with 13 bases in the middle. The CDR3 is CASSLVSPSGEQYF. The CDR3 DNA is TGCGCCAGCAGCTTGGTTTCTCCCAGTGGCGAGCAGTACTTC.

CDR3 DNA: TGTGCCAGCAGTGAACATGATGAGCAGTTCTTC. Protein sequence: CASSEHDEQFF. The rearrangement uses TRBV6-1 and TRBJ2-1; no definite D call. From germline, CDR1 is MNHNS and CDR2 SASEGT. The CDR3 runs to 11 residues. V lost 2 bases to trimming and J lost 8 bases, with 4 bases between them.